One sample yielded the 23 T cell receptor beta chains listed below, sequenced in a study of shared clonotypes between healthy human individuals. Cells designated naive CD8 were CD45RO-negative and were positively selected for CCR7, with terminally differentiated effector memory CD45RA+ cells excluded. Clones were read by immunoSEQ multiplex PCR, and TCRdb kept only the in-frame ones, dropping some. The sample gives millions of clones, over 85% of which show up once; about 1.1% is in the top ten. Sequencing was done on a sample of naive CD8+ T cells sorted from blood. These receptors all stem from a man between 18 and 29 years old in good health.

This rearrangement joins TRBV5-6 to TRBJ2-2, with 9 bases identical to TRBD2. J lost 6 bases, V lost 0 bases, and 6 bases had no gene match. This CDR3 region has 16 residues. The V gene's germline CDR1 is SGHDT and CDR2 YYEEEE. The CDR3 loop is CASSLALAGDPGELFF. The CDR3 nucleotides read TGTGCCAGCAGCTTGGCCTTAGCGGGAGACCCCGGGGAGCTGTTTTTT. Filled out from reference TRBV5-6 and TRBJ2-2, the complete variable domain reads DAGVTQSPTHLIKTRGQQVTLRCSPKSGHDTVSWYQQALGQGPQFIFQYYEEEERQRGNFPDRFSGHQFPNYSSELNVNALLLGDSALYLCASSLALAGDPGELFFGEGSRLTVL.

The chain joins TRBV30 to TRBJ1-4; D unresolved. V lost 2 bases, J lost 3 bases, and 7 bases lay in between. The CDR3 has 13 amino acids. Looked up from germline, CDR1 is GTSNPN and CDR2 is SVGIG (reference sequence). The CDR3 DNA reads as TGTGCCTGGAGTTTACAAGCTAATGAAAAACTGTTTTTT. Protein product: CAWSLQANEKLFF. The variable domain in full, completed from reference TRBV30 and TRBJ1-4, reads SQTIHQWPATLVQPVGSPLSLECTVEGTSNPNLYWYRQAAGRGLQLLFYSVGIGQISSEVPQNLSASRPQDRQFILSSKKLLLSDSGFYLCAWSLQANEKLFFGSGTQLSVL.

This sequence joins TRBV6-5 and TRBJ2-7, with TRBD1 as a possible D gene (5 bases). This CDR3 spans 15 amino acids. CDR1 and CDR2 from the germline V gene are MNHEY and SVGAGI. V lost 1 base and J lost 3, with 13 bases in between. DNA for the CDR3: TGTGCCAGCAGTTACTTGGGCAGGGAAGTCTACGAGCAGTACTTC. Amino acids: CASSYLGREVYEQYF.

Notes on this clone: Other DNA sequences in the sample encode the same CDR3. CDR3 sequence (DNA): TGTGCCAGCAGCTTGGGACAGGGACACTATGGCTACACCTTC. Residues: CASSLGQGHYGYTF. The gene calls are TRBV5-4 and TRBJ1-2; the match to TRBD1 covers 7 bases. Germline values: CDR1 SGHNT, CDR2 YYREEE (reference sequence). CDR3 length: 14 residues. Unmatched junction bases numbered 2, after V lost 0 bases and J lost 3 bases.

The genes are TRBV4-1 and TRBJ2-7; a possible D gene is TRBD2 (6 bases). The V and J ends lost 4 bases and 0 bases respectively, with 13 bases between them. Germline V lookup: CDR1 MGHRA, CDR2 YSYEKL. There are 15 residues in the CDR3. The DNA of the CDR3 is TGCGCCAGCAGCCCCAGCGAGCGGGCCTCCTACGAGCAGTACTTC. Its translation: CASSPSERASYEQYF.

This clone has more than one count but fewer than ten. The chain recombines TRBV2 with TRBJ1-2, with 9 bases that match TRBD1. The J segment lost 6 bases and the V segment lost 6 bases, leaving 2 bases of the junction unmatched. The CDR3 extends over 12 amino acids. CDR1 and CDR2 (germline): SNHLY, FYNNEI. The CDR3 region is CASRGQGDGYTF. CDR3 DNA: TGTGCCAGCAGGGGACAGGGTGATGGCTACACCTTC. Complete variable domain (other parts from reference TRBV2 and TRBJ1-2): EPEVTQTPSHQVTQMGQEVILRCVPISNHLYFYWYRQILGQKVEFLVSFYNNEISEKSEIFDDQFSVERPDGSNFTLKIRSTKLEDSAMYFCASRGQGDGYTFGSGTRLTVV.

V gene TRBV19 combines with J gene TRBJ2-3; D gene ambiguous. CDR1 and CDR2 (germline): LNHDA, SQIVND (reference sequence). V was shortened by 4 bases and J by 4 bases, with 6 bases between the two germline ends. This CDR3 has 12 residues. This CDR3 reads CASSRQSDTQYF. The CDR3 bases are TGTGCCAGTAGTAGGCAGTCAGATACGCAGTATTTT.

The V gene is TRBV29-1, the J gene TRBJ2-1; tentatively, D is TRBD2 (6 bases). With 0 bases removed from V and 0 bases from J, the gap between germline ends came to 9 bases. This CDR3 is built from 15 residues. Germline lookup yields CDR1 SQVTM and CDR2 ANQGSEA. The CDR3 sequence is CSVEDGGSSYNEQFF. The DNA of the CDR3 is TGCAGCGTTGAAGATGGAGGGAGCTCCTACAATGAGCAGTTCTTC.

V is TRBV2 and J is TRBJ2-7; D tentatively reads TRBD1 or TRBD2 (5 bases each). CDR1 and CDR2 from the germline V gene are SNHLY and FYNNEI. The ends were cut back, 7 bases at V and 5 bases at J, with 12 bases in the middle. This CDR3 has 12 residues. CDR3 sequence (DNA): TGTGCCAGCACGGGGCAGGGCCACGAGCAGTACTTC. This sequence encodes CASTGQGHEQYF.

This clone was observed once. The J gene is TRBJ1-5, the V gene TRBV19, with D tentatively TRBD1 (6 bases). V lost 3 bases and J lost 2, with 11 bases in between. CDR3 length equals 15 residues. The germline V gene encodes CDR1 LNHDA and CDR2 SQIVND (reference sequence). Written as DNA, the CDR3 is TGTGCCAGTAGTATTACAGGGCTTGGCAATCAGCCCCAGCATTTT. This codes for CASSITGLGNQPQHF.

The chain combines TRBV5-4 with TRBJ2-5; a possible D gene is TRBD1 (6 bases). Germline V gene data show CDR1 as SGHNT and CDR2 as YYREEE (reference sequence). Trimming pared 4 bases from V and 3 bases from J, leaving 16 bases between. The CDR3 length is 15 residues. The CDR3 sequence is CASSTLGQMEETQYF. DNA of the CDR3: TGTGCCAGCAGCACACTCGGACAGATGGAAGAGACCCAGTACTTC.

Details on this clone: Possible read error: a much larger clone is one base away. Distinct nucleotide sequences in the sample also encode this CDR3. The V and J genes are TRBV19 and TRBJ2-5; 7 nucleotides line up with TRBD1. The CDR3 is made up of 13 amino acids. Germline V gives CDR1 LNHDA, CDR2 SQIVND (reference sequence). The CDR3 loop reads CASSLDREETQYF. For the CDR3, the DNA is TGTGCCAGTAGTTTAGACAGGGAAGAGACCCAGTACTTC.

The rearrangement joins TRBV30 to TRBJ2-7; TRBD2 agrees at 8 bases. The CDR3 is 14 residues long. Germline V gives CDR1 GTSNPN, CDR2 SVGIG (reference sequence). After removal of 1 base from V and 2 bases from J, the junction contained 4 bases not matched to a gene. Written as DNA, the CDR3 is TGTGCCTGGAGTGCCGGGGGGGGGACCTACGAGCAGTACTTC. Translated: CAWSAGGGTYEQYF. The variable domain in full, completed from reference TRBV30 and TRBJ2-7, reads SQTIHQWPATLVQPVGSPLSLECTVEGTSNPNLYWYRQAAGRGLQLLFYSVGIGQISSEVPQNLSASRPQDRQFILSSKKLLLSDSGFYLCAWSAGGGTYEQYFGPGTRLTVT.

The chain carries TRBV5-6 and TRBJ2-3; D possibly uses TRBD1 or TRBD2 (5 bases each). CDR1 is SGHDT, CDR2 YYEEEE, per germline. V was trimmed by 3 bases and J by 6 bases, leaving 17 bases between them. There are 15 residues in the CDR3. In DNA form, the CDR3 reads TGTGCCAGCAGCTGGGGGACGCTAAGCTGGGATACGCAGTATTTT. This translates into CASSWGTLSWDTQYF.

This sequence joins TRBV14 and TRBJ1-3, with D unclear. Germline lookup yields CDR1 SGHDN and CDR2 FVKESK. This CDR3 contains 15 residues. Between the trimmed V and J ends, which lost 4 bases and 2 bases, there was a span of 12 bases. This chain's CDR3 is CASSLRVPPGNTIYF. Written as DNA, the CDR3 is TGTGCCAGCAGCCTTCGTGTCCCCCCTGGAAACACCATATATTTT.

This clone appeared once. This chain joins TRBV30 and TRBJ2-3; D possibly corresponds to TRBD2 (5 bases). CDR1 and CDR2 (germline): GTSNPN, SVGIG (reference sequence). V was shortened by 0 bases and J by 4 bases, with 11 bases between the two germline ends. The CDR3 contains 14 residues. As DNA, the CDR3 is TGTGCCTGGAGTGTGTCCTCAGCGGCAGATACGCAGTATTTT. Protein product: CAWSVSSAADTQYF.

The chain employs TRBV19 and TRBJ1-2; no clear D gene. Trimming removed 5 bases from V and 3 bases from J, with 10 bases in between. Germline V gene sequence: CDR1 LNHDA, CDR2 SQIVND (reference sequence). This CDR3 is built from 13 residues. CDR3 sequence: CASSGGSHYGYTF. The CDR3 DNA sequence: TGTGCCAGTAGTGGAGGAAGTCACTATGGCTACACCTTC.

Worth noting for this clone: Within the sample, other DNA sequences also encode this same CDR3. The chain joins TRBV4-1 to TRBJ1-1, with D possibly TRBD1 on 5 matching bases. Trimming shortened V by 1 base and J by 1 base, and 10 bases separated the two germline ends. This CDR3 comprises 15 residues. Germline V gene data show CDR1 as MGHRA and CDR2 as YSYEKL. CDR3 DNA sequence: TGCGCCAGCAGCCAAGTTGGGGGTGGGAACACTGAAGCTTTCTTT. This gives the protein CASSQVGGGNTEAFF.

This clone was recorded once. The chain combines TRBV9 with TRBJ2-6, with D possibly being TRBD1 (6 bases). Trimming pared 0 bases from V and 0 bases from J, leaving 7 bases between. The CDR3 spans 16 residues. Germline V gene lookup returns CDR1 SGDLS and CDR2 YYNGEE. For the CDR3, the DNA is TGTGCCAGCAGCGTAGTGGACAGCTCTGGGGCCAACGTCCTGACTTTC. This encodes CASSVVDSSGANVLTF.

Only a few counts were recorded for this clone. J is TRBJ1-6 and V is TRBV27; D uncertain. Germline loops: CDR1 MNHEY, CDR2 SMNVEV (reference sequence). The CDR3 is made up of 17 amino acids. Trimming cost V 5 bases and J 7 bases, with 21 bases left between them. DNA of the CDR3: TGTGCCAGCAGTCCGTCGAGAGGGTCTTGGACGAATTCACCCCTCCACTTT. It translates to CASSPSRGSWTNSPLHF.

The J gene is TRBJ2-2, the V gene TRBV9; D not resolved. The ends were cut back, 4 bases at V and 0 bases at J, with 7 bases in the middle. Germline CDR1 SGDLS, CDR2 YYNGEE. The length of the CDR3 is 14 residues. The chain's CDR3 is CASSRGSNTGELFF. The CDR3 DNA reads TGTGCCAGCAGCCGTGGGTCGAACACCGGGGAGCTGTTTTTT.

This clone was detected once. Distinct nucleotide sequences in the sample also encode this CDR3. This rearrangement joins TRBV4-1 to TRBJ1-2; D not resolved. This CDR3 has 14 residues. CDR1 is MGHRA, CDR2 YSYEKL, per germline. Trimming stripped 1 base from V and 3 bases from J, with 9 bases between. CDR3 protein: CASSQVGTDYGYTF. CDR3 DNA sequence: TGCGCCAGCAGCCAAGTAGGTACGGACTATGGCTACACCTTC.

For this clone: Other DNA sequences in this specimen translate into the identical CDR3. The chain carries TRBV9 and TRBJ2-7, with D possibly TRBD1 on 5 matching bases. The CDR3 consists of 15 residues. CDR1 and CDR2 from the germline V gene are SGDLS and YYNGEE. The V and J ends lost 0 bases and 0 bases respectively, with 10 bases between them. The CDR3 bases are TGTGCCAGCAGCGTAGGGGGCCCAAGCTCCTACGAGCAGTACTTC. It is translated as CASSVGGPSSYEQYF.